This T cell receptor (beta chain) was identified during a study of ipilimumab plus nivolumab after autologous stem cell transplantation. Assay: immunoSEQ multiplex PCR; the TCRdb copy retains only in-frame clones and omits some. Here the sample spans some 17,000 clones, about three quarters being singletons. This CDR3 comprises 14 residues. The V gene's germline CDR1 is SGHRS and CDR2 YFSETQ. V gave up 4 bases and J gave up 7 bases; unmatched junction bases: 6. The receptor comes from a male donor with diffuse large B-cell lymphoma. The chain employs TRBV5-1 and TRBJ2-1, with TRBD1 matching over 9 bases. The sequencing used PBMCs, collected in a trial of ipilimumab plus nivolumab as post-transplant consolidation. CDR3 DNA sequence: TGCGCCAGCAGCGTGACAGGGGGAAAGAATGAGCAGTTCTTC. This encodes CASSVTGGKNEQFF.